The source of this T cell receptor (beta chain) is a study of cytomegalovirus exposure and HLA in healthy donors. Study-level findings and limits: Most TCRs appeared rarely, but some public TCRs recurred in many donors.

A word on this clone: Its antigen remains unidentified.

In the PCR, 60 Vbeta and 13 Jbeta primers were used. Assay used: immunoSEQ multiplex PCR; TCRdb lists only in-frame clones, some missing. There are about 160,000 clones in the sample, with approximately 1.5% held by the top ten. V was cut by 3 bases and J by 3 bases, with 8 bases left in between. This CDR3 region has 13 residues. Looked up from germline, CDR1 is ENHRY and CDR2 is SYGVKD. The specimen was PBMCs. The V and J genes are TRBV10-3 and TRBJ2-5; D may be TRBD1 (7 bases). The sequence was obtained from a woman between 50 and 59 years old in good health and CMV-seronegative. CDR3 coding DNA: TGTGCCATCAGTGACAGGGGGGAAGAGACCCAGTACTTC. Its protein is CAISDRGEETQYF.